This T cell receptor beta chain was recorded in a study of metastatic and nonmetastatic thyroid tumors. Turning to the study itself: Comparison of repertoires was carried out across blood and tumor or nodule tissue from malignant and benign thyroid patients. Broader study findings: Significantly greater TCR beta diversity was reportedly found in malignant thyroid tumors than in benign nodules (in blood and tumor).

The germline V gene has CDR1 SGHTA and CDR2 FQGNSA. V shed 3 bases and J shed 4 bases, with 21 bases lying between them. The CDR3 length is 17 residues. All patients reached thyroid surgery having received no treatment beforehand. TCRdb reprocessed the PCR reads via MiXCR. The sample lists around 24,000 clones, 20% to 25% occurring once. This clone is deemed medium-sized. No antigen is known for it. The receptor comes from a male donor with papillary thyroid cancer or a benign thyroid nodule (not recorded which). Some clones in this sample may be carry-over from other donors' samples. The specimen sequenced was blood. The chain uses TRBV7-2 and TRBJ1-2; weak D call: TRBD1 (5 bases). As DNA, the CDR3 is TGTGCCAGCAGCTTTGGGGCACTCAGGAGGGGCCCCTATGGCTACACCTTC. Translating it yields CASSFGALRRGPYGYTF.